This record covers a single T cell receptor beta chain. Its specificity is not known. The sample belongs to a study of identifying expanded T cells in peripheral blood. General study points: Clone count variance between roughly two-week samples rose with total template count. Around 1.2 clones differed between technical replicates, versus about 17 and 20 over time.

Healthy donors had no documented immune events, such as infections, while sampled. The CDR3 has 14 amino acids. Germline V lookup: CDR1 LNHDA, CDR2 SQIVND (reference sequence). V gave up 4 bases and J gave up 2 bases, with 9 bases separating them. Method: immunoSEQ multiplex PCR; TCRdb's copy keeps in-frame clones and lacks some. The sample contains some 100,000 clones, 75% to 90% of which appear only once. This clonotype was obtained from a person aged 18 to 75 in good health. This sequence joins TRBV19 and TRBJ1-5; D is unresolved. Sequencing was performed on blood. CDR3 protein: CASSSGTGNQPQHF. The DNA of the CDR3 is TGTGCCAGTAGTAGCGGTACTGGCAATCAGCCCCAGCATTTT.